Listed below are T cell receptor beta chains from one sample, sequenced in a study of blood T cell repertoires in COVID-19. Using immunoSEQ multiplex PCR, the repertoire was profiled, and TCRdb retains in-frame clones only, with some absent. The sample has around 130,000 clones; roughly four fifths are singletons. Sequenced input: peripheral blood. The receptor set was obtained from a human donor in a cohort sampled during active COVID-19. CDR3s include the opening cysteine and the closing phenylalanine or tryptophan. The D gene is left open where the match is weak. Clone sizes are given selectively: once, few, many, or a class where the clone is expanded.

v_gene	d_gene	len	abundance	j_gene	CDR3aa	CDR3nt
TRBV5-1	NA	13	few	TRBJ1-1	CASSLGQDTEAFF	TGCGCCAGCAGCTTGGGGCAGGACACTGAAGCTTTCTTT
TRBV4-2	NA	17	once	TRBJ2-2	CASSQDVLAGNTGELFF	TGTGCCAGCAGCCAAGATGTTTTGGCGGGGAACACCGGGGAGCTGTTTTTT
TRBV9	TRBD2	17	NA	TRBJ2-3	CASSVAGGGSSTDTQYF	TGTGCCAGCAGCGTAGCCGGGGGGGGGTCCTCCACAGATACGCAGTATTTT
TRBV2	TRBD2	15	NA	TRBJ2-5	CASSLGGGASETQYF	TGTGCCAGCAGTCTGGGCGGGGGGGCATCAGAGACCCAGTACTTC
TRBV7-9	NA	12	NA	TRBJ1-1	CATLRVSTEAFF	TGTGCCACCCTCCGGGTTTCGACTGAAGCTTTCTTT
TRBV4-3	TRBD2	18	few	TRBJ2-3	CASSQDGSSGAYTDTQYF	TGCGCCAGCAGCCAAGATGGCTCTAGCGGGGCCTACACAGATACGCAGTATTTT
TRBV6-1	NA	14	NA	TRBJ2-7	CASSEGTRTYEQYF	TGTGCCAGCAGTGAAGGAACACGAACCTACGAGCAGTACTTC
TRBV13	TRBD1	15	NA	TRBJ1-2	CASSLTGGRSYGYTF	TGTGCCAGCAGCTTAACAGGGGGTCGTTCCTATGGCTACACCTTC
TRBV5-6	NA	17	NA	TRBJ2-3	CASSLGRPNLRSDTQYF	TGTGCCAGCAGCTTAGGGAGGCCCAACTTGAGGTCAGATACGCAGTATTTT
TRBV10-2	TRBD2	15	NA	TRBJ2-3	CASSDGLASTDTQYF	TGCGCCAGCAGTGATGGACTAGCGAGCACAGATACGCAGTATTTT
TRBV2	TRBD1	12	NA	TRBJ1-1	CGADRANTEAFF	TGTGGGGCGGACAGGGCCAACACTGAAGCTTTCTTT
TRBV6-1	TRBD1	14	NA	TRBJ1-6	CASSERAGGSPLHF	TGTGCCAGCAGTGAACGGGCAGGGGGTTCACCCCTCCACTTT
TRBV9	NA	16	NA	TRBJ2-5	CASSVAVAGILETQYF	TGTGCCAGCAGCGTAGCCGTGGCAGGGATTTTGGAGACCCAGTACTTC
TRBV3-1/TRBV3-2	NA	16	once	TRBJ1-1	CASSQDGGWRNTEAFF	TGTGCCAGCAGCCAAGATGGGGGGTGGCGGAACACTGAAGCTTTCTTT
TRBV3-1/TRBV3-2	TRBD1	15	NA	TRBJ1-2	CASSQGDRALYGYTF	TGTGCCAGCAGCCAGGGGGACAGGGCCCTCTATGGCTACACCTTC
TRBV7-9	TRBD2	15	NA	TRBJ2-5	CASSLTSGARETQYF	TGTGCCAGCAGCTTGACTAGCGGGGCGCGAGAGACCCAGTACTTC
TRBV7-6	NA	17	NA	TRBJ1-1	CASSLGAGLGLNTEAFF	TGTGCCAGCAGCTTAGGGGCAGGGTTGGGCTTGAACACTGAAGCTTTCTTT
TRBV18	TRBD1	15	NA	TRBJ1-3	CASSATGVFGNTIYF	TGTGCCAGCTCAGCGACAGGGGTATTTGGAAACACCATATATTTT
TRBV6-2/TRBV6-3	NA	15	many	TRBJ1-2	CASSYPVSGNYGYTF	TGTGCCAGCAGTTACCCAGTTTCTGGCAACTATGGCTACACCTTC
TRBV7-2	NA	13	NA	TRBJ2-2	CASSLGQWGELFF	TGTGCCAGCAGCTTGGGCCAATGGGGGGAGCTGTTTTTT
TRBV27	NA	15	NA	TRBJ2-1	CASRGSSDTYNEQFF	TGTGCCAGCAGAGGTTCTAGCGATACCTACAATGAGCAGTTCTTC
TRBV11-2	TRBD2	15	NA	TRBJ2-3	CASSLPGGPSDTQYF	TGTGCCAGCAGCTTACCGGGGGGGCCGTCAGATACGCAGTATTTT
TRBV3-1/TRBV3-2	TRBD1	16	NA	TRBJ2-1	CASSQPLTGGGRPKFF	TGTGCCAGCAGCCAACCCCTGACAGGGGGGGGAAGGCCGAAGTTCTTC
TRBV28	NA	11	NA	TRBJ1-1	CASTLYTEAFF	TGTGCCAGCACGTTATACACTGAAGCTTTCTTT
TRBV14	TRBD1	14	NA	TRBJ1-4	CASSRDRYNEKLFF	TGTGCCAGCAGCCGGGACAGGTATAATGAAAAACTGTTTTTT
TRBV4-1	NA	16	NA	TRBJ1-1	CASSRQVGPINTEAFF	TGCGCCAGCAGCCGACAAGTTGGCCCCATAAACACTGAAGCTTTCTTT
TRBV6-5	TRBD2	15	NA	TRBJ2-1	CASLGGTSEDNEQFF	TGTGCCAGCCTAGGGGGGACTAGCGAGGATAATGAGCAGTTCTTC
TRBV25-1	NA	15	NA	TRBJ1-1	CASSLRGQLNTEAFF	TGTGCCAGCAGCCTGCGGGGGCAGCTGAACACTGAAGCTTTCTTT
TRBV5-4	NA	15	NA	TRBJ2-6	CASHPPGSGANVLTF	TGTGCCAGCCACCCCCCGGGGTCTGGGGCCAACGTCCTGACTTTC
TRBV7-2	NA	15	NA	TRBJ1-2	CASTDGVGRNYGYTF	TGTGCCAGCACCGACGGGGTTGGTCGAAACTATGGCTACACCTTC
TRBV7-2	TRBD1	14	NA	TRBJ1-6	CASSQQGINSPLHF	TGTGCCAGCAGCCAACAGGGGATAAATTCACCCCTCCACTTT
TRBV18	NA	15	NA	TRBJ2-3	CASSPSSDLTDTQYF	TGTGCCAGCTCACCGAGCAGCGATTTAACAGATACGCAGTATTTT
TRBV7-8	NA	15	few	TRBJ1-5	CASSLTPGSNQPQHF	TGTGCCAGCAGCTTAACTCCAGGGAGCAATCAGCCCCAGCATTTT
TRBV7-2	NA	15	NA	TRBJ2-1	CASSFRGLGINEQFF	TGTGCCAGCAGCTTTAGGGGCCTAGGAATCAATGAGCAGTTCTTC
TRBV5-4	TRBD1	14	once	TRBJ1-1	CASSVRDRATEAFF	TGTGCCAGCAGCGTCCGGGACAGGGCCACTGAAGCTTTCTTT
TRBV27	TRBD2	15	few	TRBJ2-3	CASSLTGTSGDTQYF	TGTGCCAGCAGTTTAACCGGGACTAGCGGAGATACGCAGTATTTT
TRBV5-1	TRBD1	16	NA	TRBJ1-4	CASSLEVNRGNEKLFF	TGCGCCAGCAGCTTGGAGGTTAACAGGGGGAATGAAAAACTGTTTTTT
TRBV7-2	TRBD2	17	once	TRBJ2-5	CASSPRGSGAGGETQYF	TGTGCCAGCAGCCCACGGGGTAGCGGGGCCGGGGGTGAGACCCAGTACTTC
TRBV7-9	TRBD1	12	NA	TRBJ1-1	CASNRQGTEAFF	TGTGCCAGCAACCGACAGGGCACTGAAGCTTTCTTT
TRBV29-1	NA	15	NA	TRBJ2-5	CSVEDRQGRRETQYF	TGCAGCGTTGAAGATAGGCAGGGGAGAAGAGAGACCCAGTACTTC
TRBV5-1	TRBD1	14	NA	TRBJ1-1	CASSLEGGNTEAFF	TGCGCCAGCAGCTTGGAAGGGGGCAACACTGAAGCTTTCTTT
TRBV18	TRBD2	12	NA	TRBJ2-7	CASSGTSAEQYF	TGTGCCAGCTCAGGGACTAGCGCCGAGCAGTACTTC
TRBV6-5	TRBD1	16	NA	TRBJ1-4	CASSLQGAITDEKLFF	TGTGCCAGCAGTTTACAGGGGGCAATTACTGATGAAAAACTGTTTTTT
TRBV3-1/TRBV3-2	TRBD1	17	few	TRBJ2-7	CASSHLATTGNKDEQYF	TGTGCCAGCAGCCATCTCGCAACGACAGGGAATAAGGACGAGCAGTACTTC
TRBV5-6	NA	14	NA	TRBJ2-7	CASSPPGPWYEQYF	TGTGCCAGCAGCCCCCCGGGTCCTTGGTACGAGCAGTACTTC
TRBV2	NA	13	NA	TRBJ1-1	CASSRQGNTEAFF	TGTGCCAGCAGTAGGCAGGGAAACACTGAAGCTTTCTTT
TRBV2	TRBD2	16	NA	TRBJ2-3	CASAWRGGGATDTQYF	TGTGCCAGCGCCTGGAGGGGCGGGGGGGCGACAGATACGCAGTATTTT
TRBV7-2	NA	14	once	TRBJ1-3	CASSAWYSQDTIYF	TGTGCCAGCAGCGCGTGGTATAGTCAAGACACCATATATTTT
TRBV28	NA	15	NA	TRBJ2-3	CASSPGGPSTDTQYF	TGTGCCAGCAGTCCCGGGGGGCCTAGCACAGATACGCAGTATTTT
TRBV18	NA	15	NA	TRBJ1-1	CASSPRSSSNTEAFF	TGTGCCAGCTCACCACGTAGTTCATCGAACACTGAAGCTTTCTTT
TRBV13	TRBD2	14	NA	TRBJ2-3	CASSSQRGADTQYF	TGTGCCAGCAGCTCTCAGCGGGGGGCAGATACGCAGTATTTT
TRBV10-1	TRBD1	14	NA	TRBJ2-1	CASSGTGSWDEQFF	TGCGCCAGCAGTGGGACAGGGAGTTGGGATGAGCAGTTCTTC
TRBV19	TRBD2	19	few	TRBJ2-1	CASSAGTSGGQSSYNEQFF	TGTGCCAGTAGTGCCGGGACTAGCGGGGGCCAGAGCTCCTACAATGAGCAGTTCTTC
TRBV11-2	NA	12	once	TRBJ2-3	CASSPQADTQYF	TGTGCCAGCAGTCCCCAGGCAGATACGCAGTATTTT